Given below is one TCR beta chain in context. The antigen is not known. The entry originates in a study of neoadjuvant anti-PD-1 for oral cavity cancer. About the study: Non-progressing patients received a fourth nivolumab dose near day 43, then surgery on days 50-56.

Study-level findings and limits: Treg/Th17 ratio rose with pretreatment blood and fell with post-treatment tumor TCRbeta clonality.

The method was immunoSEQ multiplex PCR; TCRdb's version includes in-frame clones alone and lacks a portion of them. The sample records tens of thousands of clones, roughly 80% being singletons. Germline CDR1 is ENHRY and CDR2 is SYGVKD. This CDR3 has 12 residues. V lost 3 bases and J 6 bases, leaving 7 bases between the germline ends. This chain uses TRBV10-3 with TRBJ2-3; no clear D gene. The starting material was PBMCs, obtained before nivolumab (anti-PD-1) treatment. The origin of this receptor is a person aged 35-79 years with oral cavity squamous cell carcinoma. CDR3 DNA sequence: TGTGCCATCAGTGAAAGGGTTGATACGCAGTATTTT. This translates into CAISERVDTQYF.